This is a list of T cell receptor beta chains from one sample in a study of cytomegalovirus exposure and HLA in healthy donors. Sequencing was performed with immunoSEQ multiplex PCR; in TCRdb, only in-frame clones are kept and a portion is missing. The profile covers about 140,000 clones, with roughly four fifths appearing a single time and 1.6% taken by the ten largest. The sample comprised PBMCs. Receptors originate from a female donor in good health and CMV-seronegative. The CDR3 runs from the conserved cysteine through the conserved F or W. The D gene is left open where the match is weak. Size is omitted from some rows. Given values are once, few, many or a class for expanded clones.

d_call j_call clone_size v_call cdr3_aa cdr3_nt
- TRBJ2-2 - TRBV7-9 CASNSGGPISGELFF TGTGCCAGCAATTCAGGGGGGCCAATAAGCGGGGAGCTGTTTTTT
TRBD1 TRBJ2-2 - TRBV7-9 CASSSGQSITGELFF TGTGCCAGCAGCTCGGGACAGTCGATCACCGGGGAGCTGTTTTTT
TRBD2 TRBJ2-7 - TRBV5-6 CASSPGGGNEQYF TGTGCCAGCAGCCCTGGGGGGGGGAACGAGCAGTACTTC
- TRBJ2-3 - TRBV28 CASSLGQATDTQYF TGTGCCAGCAGTTTGGGACAAGCCACGGATACGCAGTATTTT
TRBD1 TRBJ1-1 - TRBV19 CASSIGQGRAEAFF TGTGCCAGTAGTATAGGACAGGGGCGGGCTGAAGCTTTCTTT
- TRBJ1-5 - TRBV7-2 CASSPLGGKYQPQHF TGTGCCAGCAGCCCCCTGGGGGGGAAGTATCAGCCCCAGCATTTT
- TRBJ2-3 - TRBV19 CASSSPVMGPHPTDTQYF TGTGCCAGTAGTTCCCCGGTGATGGGGCCACACCCCACAGATACGCAGTATTTT
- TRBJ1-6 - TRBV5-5 CASSLDLAGRLSSYNSPLHF TGTGCCAGCAGCTTGGATCTAGCGGGACGCCTAAGCTCCTATAATTCACCCCTCCACTTT
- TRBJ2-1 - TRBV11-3 CASSPRDRGGNEQFF TGTGCCAGCAGCCCCCGAGACAGGGGAGGGAATGAGCAGTTCTTC
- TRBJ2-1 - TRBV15 CATSRDSVFSYNEQFF TGTGCCACCAGCAGAGATTCAGTCTTCTCCTACAATGAGCAGTTCTTC
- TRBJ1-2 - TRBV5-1 CASSLAEVGYTF TGCGCCAGCAGCTTGGCCGAGGTTGGCTACACCTTC
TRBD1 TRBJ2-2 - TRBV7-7 CASSPRGQADTGELFF TGTGCCAGCAGCCCCCGGGGACAGGCGGACACCGGGGAGCTGTTTTTT
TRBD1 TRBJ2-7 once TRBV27 CASSLGWRTGDLTYEQYF TGTGCCAGCAGTTTAGGTTGGCGTACAGGGGACCTAACCTACGAGCAGTACTTC
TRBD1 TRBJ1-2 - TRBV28 CASTQTGSNYGYTF TGTGCCAGCACCCAGACAGGGAGTAACTATGGCTACACCTTC
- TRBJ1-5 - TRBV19 CASSTGTPKVQPQHF TGTGCCAGTAGTACCGGGACACCAAAGGTTCAGCCCCAGCATTTT
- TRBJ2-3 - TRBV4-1 CASSLQTRTFTDTQYF TGCGCCAGCAGCCTACAAACTAGGACCTTCACAGATACGCAGTATTTT
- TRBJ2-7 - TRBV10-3 CAISEKVDKSYEQYF TGTGCCATCAGTGAAAAAGTAGACAAGTCCTACGAGCAGTACTTC
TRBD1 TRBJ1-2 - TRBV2 CASTRGTGEPF TGTGCCAGCACCCGAGGGACAGGGGAACCCTTC
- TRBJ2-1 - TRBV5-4 CASSSYTYNEQFF TGTGCCAGCAGCTCCTATACCTACAATGAGCAGTTCTTC